A single sample gave rise to the 15 T cell receptor beta chains below, sequenced in a study of CD8 T cells in ankylosing spondylitis (dated by TCRdb to about 2017). Results and caveats for the whole study, not just this receptor: Blood from ankylosing spondylitis patients appeared to be characterized by a TCR beta motif made up of under ten highly homologous amino acid variants.

No cognate antigen is known for these TCRs. Library preparation used 5' RACE. The instrument was an Illumina HiSeq 2500. TCRdb reprocessing: public reads trimmed at Q25 with fastp, clones called with MiXCR, in-frame beta chains kept. Each record represents a unique CDR3 protein, reported with the most common genes and DNA among its rows. In all, the sample holds about 540,000 distinct CDR3 sequences, and 9.5% to 15% of those were seen once. The top ten constitute around 6.8% of the sample. Sequencing was done on a sample of blood, either unsorted or a sorted T cell fraction (not recorded which). These receptors came from a male donor with ankylosing spondylitis.

This clonotype was counted only a few times. The chain joins TRBV19 to TRBJ1-1; D gene uncertain. V lost 1 base to trimming and J lost 0 bases, with 6 bases between them. Germline V gene lookup returns CDR1 LNHDA and CDR2 SQIVND (reference sequence). There are 14 residues in the CDR3. CDR3 coding DNA: TGTGCCAGTAGTATAGGGAGGGTGAACACTGAAGCTTTCTTT. Encoded protein: CASSIGRVNTEAFF.

CDR3: CATSDRTSGKGVQYF. In DNA, the CDR3 is TGTGCCACCAGTGATAGGACTAGCGGGAAGGGCGTTCAGTACTTC. The genes are TRBV24-1 and TRBJ2-4, with 12 positions matching TRBD2. Germline values: CDR1 KGHDR, CDR2 SFDVKD. Losses at the gene ends were 3 bases for V and 11 bases for J; bases not matched to a gene: 7. The CDR3 sequence is 15 residues long.

This clonotype occurred a few times. This chain uses TRBV7-9 with TRBJ2-1; no definite D call. With 2 bases removed from V and 0 bases from J, the gap between germline ends came to 8 bases. The germline gives CDR1 SEHNR, CDR2 FQNEAQ (reference sequence). The CDR3 covers 15 residues. The CDR3 coding sequence is TGTGCCAGCAGCTTACATCCAAGCTCCTACAATGAGCAGTTCTTC. Translation gives CASSLHPSSYNEQFF.

This clonotype has only a few counts. The chain combines TRBV7-6 with TRBJ2-7, with 8 positions matching TRBD1. The CDR3 runs 15 residues. The trim removed 5 bases at V and 0 bases at J, leaving 6 bases unmatched. Germline V CDR1 and CDR2: SGHVS, FNYEAQ. Here the CDR3 reads CASSGGTGTSYEQYF. The CDR3 DNA is TGTGCCAGCAGCGGTGGGACAGGCACCTCCTACGAGCAGTACTTC. Using reference TRBV7-6 and TRBJ2-7 for the parts outside the CDR3, the full variable domain is GAGVSQSPRYKVTKRGQDVALRCDPISGHVSLYWYRQALGQGPEFLTYFNYEAQQDKSGLPNDRFSAERPEGSISTLTIQRTEQRDSAMYRCASSGGTGTSYEQYFGPGTRLTVT.

The chain uses TRBV6-2 or TRBV6-3 and TRBJ2-1; 9 bases align to TRBD2. Unmatched junction bases numbered 9, after V lost 2 bases and J lost 1 base. The length of the CDR3 is 18 residues. CDR1 MNHEY and CDR2 SVGEGT come from the germline V gene. CDR3 residues: CASSYRSAGGVSYNEQFF. The CDR3, as DNA: TGTGCCAGCAGTTACCGGTCAGCGGGAGGAGTTTCCTACAATGAGCAGTTCTTC.

This clonotype was counted only a few times. DNA of the CDR3: TGCAGTGCTAGTGGCCAGGAGAACTATGGCTACACCTTC. As protein: CSASGQENYGYTF. The chain employs TRBV20-1 and TRBJ1-2; D unresolved. The CDR3 length is 13 residues. Trimming cost V 3 bases and J 2 bases, with 10 bases left between them. Germline CDR1 reads DFQATT; CDR2 reads SNEGSKA (reference sequence).

There are a few counts of this clonotype. The rearrangement links TRBV7-2 to TRBJ2-2; the D call may be TRBD1 or TRBD2 (6 bases each). Per germline, CDR1 SGHTA and CDR2 FQGNSA. This CDR3 has 14 amino acids. Trimming removed 3 bases at V and 12 bases at J, with 17 bases between. For the CDR3, the DNA is TGTGCCAGCAGCTTGGAGGGGGACATCTGGCAGCTGTTTTTT. It is translated as CASSLEGDIWQLFF.

This clonotype was seen a few times. This sequence joins TRBV25-1 and TRBJ1-4; possibly TRBD1 for D (5 bases). The V end lost 3 bases, the J end lost 4 bases, and 12 bases lay between the germline ends. The germline V gene encodes CDR1 MGHDK and CDR2 SYGVNS. The CDR3 consists of 15 residues. In nucleotides, the CDR3 is TGTGCCAGCAGTGACCCAGGGTCGGGTAATGAAAAACTGTTTTTT. This encodes CASSDPGSGNEKLFF. Filled out from reference TRBV25-1 and TRBJ1-4, the complete variable domain reads EADIYQTPRYLVIGTGKKITLECSQTMGHDKMYWYQQDPGMELHLIHYSYGVNSTEKGDLSSESTVSRIRTEHFPLTLESARPSHTSQYLCASSDPGSGNEKLFFGSGTQLSVL.

This clonotype appeared a few times. This chain uses TRBV20-1 with TRBJ2-5, with a possible D match to TRBD2 (6 bases). The germline V gene encodes CDR1 DFQATT and CDR2 SNEGSKA (reference sequence). The V and J ends lost 6 bases and 4 bases respectively, with 24 bases between them. The CDR3 contains 16 residues. The CDR3 loop reads CSALCQGPGVVETQYF. The CDR3 coding sequence is TGCAGTGCACTCTGCCAAGGGCCGGGAGTGGTAGAGACCCAGTACTTC.

This clonotype was observed a handful of times. The CDR3 here is CASRVRTGSLHEQFF. For the CDR3, the DNA is TGTGCCAGCAGGGTTCGTACAGGGTCGTTGCATGAGCAGTTCTTC. The chain carries TRBV12-3 or TRBV12-4 and TRBJ2-1; perhaps TRBD1 as D (6 bases). With 6 bases removed from V and 8 bases from J, the gap between germline ends came to 20 bases. The CDR3 is made up of 15 amino acids.

This clonotype was counted only a few times. The V and J genes are TRBV21-1 and TRBJ2-3; TRBD1 is the table's D call, not checked against the DNA. TRBV21-1 counts as a pseudogene. The CDR3 is made up of 17 amino acids. CDR3 sequence reads: CASSPRPRGRNTDTQYF. In DNA, the CDR3 is TGTGCCAGCAGCCCCCGGCCCAGGGGGCGGAACACAGATACGCAGTATTTT.

The CDR3 DNA reads TGTGCCAGCAGCCCCGCGCGGAATGGGGTTATGAACACTGAAGCTTTCTTT. Its protein is CASSPARNGVMNTEAFF. The chain is built from TRBV27 and TRBJ1-1, with D hard to call. Deletions cut 6 bases from V and 0 bases from J, with 20 bases between. Germline CDR1 and CDR2: MNHEY and SMNVEV (reference sequence). The CDR3 consists of 17 residues.

There are a few counts of this clonotype. V and J are TRBV6-1 and TRBJ2-2; TRBD1 is a possible D gene (6 bases). The V gene lost 3 bases and the J gene lost 6 bases, with 11 bases spanning the gap. Germline V gives CDR1 MNHNS, CDR2 SASEGT. The CDR3 extends over 14 amino acids. The CDR3 is CASSEVRGSGELFF. DNA of the CDR3: TGTGCCAGCAGTGAGGTCAGGGGTTCCGGGGAGCTGTTTTTT.

This clonotype was seen a few times. A much more abundant neighbour one base away suggests this may be a read error. The rearrangement uses TRBV7-8 and TRBJ1-1, with 7 bases lining up with TRBD1. V shed 4 bases, J shed 0 bases, and the junction held 2 bases outside the gene matches. The CDR3 loop spans 14 amino acids. CDR1 SGHVS and CDR2 FQNEAQ come from the germline V gene. As DNA, the CDR3 is TGTGCCAGCAGCTGGGGACAGATGAACACTGAAGCTTTCTTT. Protein sequence: CASSWGQMNTEAFF.

This clonotype has a count of ten or more. The gene calls are TRBV6-1 and TRBJ2-2, with TRBD1 matching over 7 bases. Germline V lookup: CDR1 MNHNS, CDR2 SASEGT. CDR3 length equals 15 residues. After removal of 5 bases from V and 1 base from J, the junction contained 4 bases not matched to a gene. The CDR3: CASSQWTGNTGELFF. DNA for the CDR3: TGTGCCAGCAGTCAATGGACAGGGAACACCGGGGAGCTGTTTTTT.